This TCR beta chain was identified in a study of molecular identifiers for immune sequencing clone quantification. Study conclusions and caveats: Clones exceeding 20 RNA copies carried over 98% of effector molecules but under 1% of naive-cell molecules.

About this clonotype itself: The antigen is undetermined.

With 5 bases removed from V and 6 bases from J, the gap between germline ends came to 14 bases. The CDR3 consists of 13 residues. CDR1 is SQVTM and CDR2 is ANQGSEA in the germline V gene. TCRdb re-called the PCR reads through MiXCR, storing one row per CDR3 protein. Of roughly 93,000 distinct CDR3 sequences listed, about 23% are singletons. Naive CD8 sequencing libraries were generated from about 21,000 to 970,000 sorted cells, with 10%, 30% or 50% RNA as input. Using a CD8+CD4-CCR7+CD45RA+ phenotype, naive CD8 T cells were sorted. The chain couples TRBV29-1 to TRBJ2-4, with a weak D call TRBD2 (5 bases). Material: naive CD8+ T cells from blood, with Jurkat cell RNA spiked in. Subset meaning: FACS-sorted CD8+CD4-CCR7+CD45RA+ naive T cells. The origin of this receptor is a human donor in good health. Some libraries in this study had Jurkat cell RNA spiked in. In nucleotides, the CDR3 is TGCAGCGTTTTAGGGAGAGGCGGAAACATTCAGTACTTC. Translation gives CSVLGRGGNIQYF. Combining the CDR3 with reference TRBV29-1 and TRBJ2-4 gives the whole variable domain SAVISQKPSRDICQRGTSLTIQCQVDSQVTMMFWYRQQPGQSLTLIATANQGSEATYESGFVIDKFPISRPNLTFSTLTVSNMSPEDSSIYLCSVLGRGGNIQYFGAGTRLSVL.